A single sample is the source of the 24 T cell receptor beta chains below, sequenced in a study of T cell responses to AZD1222 COVID-19 vaccine. Repertoires were generated with immunoSEQ multiplex PCR, while TCRdb's copy carries only in-frame clones and drops some. The sample comprises 95,000 to 150,000 clones, roughly 91% of which are singletons, and 1% to 1.5% rests with the top ten. This specimen consisted of peripheral blood, obtained on day 0 of AZD1222 vaccination. Source of these receptors: an adult in good health.

The chain uses TRBV3-1 (or the pseudogene TRBV3-2) and TRBJ2-4; D perhaps matches TRBD1 (6 bases). Trimming took off 0 bases at V and 1 base at J, with 10 bases between the two ends. Looked up from germline, CDR1 is LGHDT and CDR2 is YNNKEL (reference sequence). This CDR3 has 16 residues. This CDR3 is CASSQDYRAAKNIQYF. DNA for the CDR3: TGTGCCAGCAGCCAAGATTACAGGGCCGCCAAAAACATTCAGTACTTC.

The V and J genes are TRBV6-5 and TRBJ2-7, with a possible D match to TRBD1 (6 bases). This CDR3 region has 14 residues. Germline CDR1 reads MNHEY; CDR2 reads SVGAGI. V lost 6 bases and J lost 2, with 14 bases in between. The CDR3 bases are TGTGCCAGCAGCTCATTAGGACAGCCCTACGAGCAGTACTTC. Amino acid sequence: CASSSLGQPYEQYF.

This chain uses TRBV10-2 with TRBJ1-5; 8 bases are shared with TRBD1. V lost 6 bases and J lost 4; bases outside the gene matches: 5. CDR3 size: 14 residues. Germline-derived CDR1 and CDR2 are WSHSY and SAAADI. The CDR3 nucleotides read TGCGCCAGCAGCCCTACAGGGGGGAATCAGCCCCAGCATTTT. It yields the protein CASSPTGGNQPQHF.

The chain joins TRBV18 to TRBJ1-2; D remains ambiguous. The germline CDR1 and CDR2 sequences are KGHSH and LQKENI. The CDR3 runs 12 residues. Between the trimmed V and J ends, which lost 3 bases and 8 bases, there was a span of 10 bases. The CDR3 loop is CASSPPRTGYTF. The CDR3, as DNA: TGTGCCAGCTCACCCCCCCGGACGGGCTACACCTTC.

V usage is TRBV29-1 and J usage is TRBJ2-7; no clear D gene. Germline V gene lookup returns CDR1 SQVTM and CDR2 ANQGSEA. This CDR3 is 11 amino acids long. V shed 4 bases and J shed 7 bases, with 11 bases lying between them. CDR3 sequence reads: CSVGLSREQYF. The CDR3 DNA follows: TGCAGCGTTGGTTTATCCCGGGAGCAGTACTTC.

The chain employs TRBV18 and TRBJ2-5; no firm D call. V dropped 1 base and J dropped 2 bases, with 5 bases sitting between them. CDR3 size: 13 residues. Germline values: CDR1 KGHSH, CDR2 LQKENI. CDR3 loop: CASSPLGQETQYF. Here the CDR3 DNA reads TGTGCCAGCTCACCACTAGGACAAGAGACCCAGTACTTC.

The chain employs TRBV14 and TRBJ1-2; possible D gene TRBD1, 5 bases. The V end lost 1 base, the J end lost 4 bases, and 10 bases lay between the germline ends. Germline-derived CDR1 and CDR2 are SGHDN and FVKESK. The length of the CDR3 is 14 residues. The CDR3 region is CASSQVGLGYGYTF. The DNA of the CDR3 is TGTGCCAGCAGCCAAGTGGGACTGGGCTATGGCTACACCTTC. Complete variable domain (other parts from reference TRBV14 and TRBJ1-2): EAGVTQFPSHSVIEKGQTVTLRCDPISGHDNLYWYRRVMGKEIKFLLHFVKESKQDESGMPNNRFLAERTGGTYSTLKVQPAELEDSGVYFCASSQVGLGYGYTFGSGTRLTVV.

The chain carries TRBV7-9 and TRBJ2-3; a weak D match, TRBD2 (6 bases). The V gene's germline CDR1 is SEHNR and CDR2 FQNEAQ (reference sequence). V was pared by 2 bases and J by 3 bases, with 15 bases between. The CDR3 totals 16 residues. Written as DNA, the CDR3 is TGTGCCAGCAGCTTACGGAGGGTACGGGGAACAGATACGCAGTATTTT. It codes for CASSLRRVRGTDTQYF. The full variable domain, in which reference TRBV7-9 and TRBJ2-3 provide the parts outside the CDR3, is DTGVSQNPRHKITKRGQNVTFRCDPISEHNRLYWYRQTLGQGPEFLTYFQNEAQLEKSRLLSDRFSAERPKGSFSTLEIQRTEQGDSAMYLCASSLRRVRGTDTQYFGPGTRLTVL.

The genes are TRBV19 and TRBJ2-7, with D uncertain. V was shortened by 8 bases and J by 0 bases, with 11 bases between the two germline ends. Germline CDR1 and CDR2: LNHDA and SQIVND (reference sequence). The CDR3 contains 13 residues. This CDR3 reads CASSNRRSYEQYF. CDR3 DNA: TGTGCCAGTTCAAACCGACGCTCCTACGAGCAGTACTTC.

The V and J genes are TRBV2 and TRBJ1-3; TRBD1 is a possible D gene (6 bases). Between the trimmed V and J ends, which lost 4 bases and 2 bases, there was a span of 9 bases. Germline-derived CDR1 and CDR2 are SNHLY and FYNNEI. The CDR3 length is 14 residues. CDR3 amino acids: CASSVQGPGNTIYF. The CDR3 DNA follows: TGTGCCAGCAGTGTACAGGGTCCTGGAAACACCATATATTTT.

This chain uses TRBV6-4 with TRBJ1-1; D gene uncertain. Trimming pared 6 bases from V and 1 base from J, leaving 12 bases between. This CDR3 has 14 amino acids. The V gene's germline CDR1 is MRHNA and CDR2 SNTAGT. The CDR3 DNA reads as TGTGCCAGCAGCCACCAGGCAGGGAACACTGAAGCTTTCTTT. This encodes CASSHQAGNTEAFF.

This chain joins TRBV18 and TRBJ2-6; tentatively, D is TRBD1 (5 bases). The germline V and J ends were trimmed by 5 bases and 0 bases, with 14 bases remaining between them. The CDR3 is made up of 17 amino acids. From germline, CDR1 is KGHSH and CDR2 LQKENI. Here the CDR3 reads CASSSTEISSGANVLTF. CDR3 DNA sequence: TGTGCCAGCTCATCGACAGAGATTAGCTCTGGGGCCAACGTCCTGACTTTC.

This clone was seen just once. The rearrangement links TRBV19 to TRBJ1-1; TRBD1 might be the D (5 bases). The CDR3 spans 13 residues. Germline values: CDR1 LNHDA, CDR2 SQIVND (reference sequence). The V and J ends lost 3 bases and 3 bases respectively, with 8 bases between them. The CDR3 loop is CASSISRDTEAFF. In DNA, the CDR3 is TGTGCCAGTAGTATCTCCAGGGACACTGAAGCTTTCTTT.

The chain uses TRBV11-2 and TRBJ2-7, with D possibly TRBD1 on 5 matching bases. The germline gives CDR1 SGHAT, CDR2 FQNNGV. Trimming cost V 4 bases and J 0 bases, with 16 bases left between them. This CDR3 has 16 amino acids. The CDR3 reads CASSSRLQAPSYEQYF. The DNA of the CDR3 is TGTGCCAGCAGCTCCCGCCTACAGGCCCCCTCCTACGAGCAGTACTTC.

The chain combines TRBV5-4 with TRBJ1-2; unclear D gene. The CDR3 length is 16 residues. CDR1 and CDR2 (germline): SGHNT, YYREEE (reference sequence). Trimming left V 4 bases short and J 0 bases short, with 16 bases between. Written as DNA, the CDR3 is TGTGCCAGCAGCCAACGGCCCAGAGGAGCTAACTATGGCTACACCTTC. This gives the protein CASSQRPRGANYGYTF.

The CDR3 DNA sequence: TGTGCCAGCAGCTTGACCGGGGCCTATGGCTACACCTTC. Protein: CASSLTGAYGYTF. This rearrangement joins TRBV7-9 to TRBJ1-2; possible D gene TRBD1, 5 bases. V shed 3 bases and J shed 4 bases, with 9 bases lying between them. The CDR3 is 13 residues long. Germline assignment: CDR1 SEHNR and CDR2 FQNEAQ (reference sequence).

J is TRBJ2-3 and V is TRBV18; D unresolved. The CDR3 extends over 13 amino acids. Germline V gene data show CDR1 as KGHSH and CDR2 as LQKENI. Trimming stripped 6 bases from V and 3 bases from J, with 10 bases between. The CDR3 nucleotides are TGTGCCAGCTCCGGGCGGAGAACAGATACGCAGTATTTT. Translated, it gives CASSGRRTDTQYF.

The chain carries TRBV19 and TRBJ1-3; D is possibly TRBD1 (6 bases). V shed 10 bases and J shed 1 base, with 14 bases lying between them. Germline V lookup: CDR1 LNHDA, CDR2 SQIVND (reference sequence). CDR3 length: 14 residues. The CDR3 protein is CATRGGPSGNTIYF. In DNA form, the CDR3 reads TGTGCCACCAGAGGGGGGCCGTCTGGAAACACCATATATTTT.

CDR3 DNA: TGTGCCAGCTCACCCACCGGGACAGGCATGAACACTGAAGCTTTCTTT. This translates into CASSPTGTGMNTEAFF. The chain has TRBV18 and TRBJ1-1; 8 bases are a match to TRBD1. The CDR3 contains 16 residues. The germline V gene has CDR1 KGHSH and CDR2 LQKENI. J gave up 0 bases and V 3 bases, and 6 bases lay outside the gene matches.

The rearrangement uses TRBV6-5 and TRBJ1-2; the match to TRBD1 covers 9 bases. CDR1 is MNHEY, CDR2 SVGAGI, per germline. There are 13 residues in the CDR3. J was trimmed by 4 bases and V by 4 bases; bases with no gene match: 1. DNA of the CDR3: TGTGCCAGCAGTTTACAGGGGGCCTATGGCTACACCTTC. Translation gives CASSLQGAYGYTF.

The V call is TRBV19, the J call TRBJ2-1; 13 bases map to TRBD2. CDR1 and CDR2 (germline): LNHDA, SQIVND (reference sequence). The CDR3 spans 18 residues. Unmatched junction bases numbered 11, after V lost 5 bases and J lost 4 bases. The CDR3 DNA is TGTGCCAGTAGTCCCTGGACTAGCGGGGGACCACCGTACAATGAGCAGTTCTTC. Encoded protein: CASSPWTSGGPPYNEQFF.

V and J are TRBV5-4 and TRBJ2-7, with D perhaps matching TRBD1 (7 bases). Trimming left V 5 bases short and J 4 bases short, with 22 bases between. Germline V gives CDR1 SGHNT, CDR2 YYREEE (reference sequence). The CDR3 consists of 16 residues. This CDR3 is CASSPQGLNGGYEQYF. For the CDR3, the DNA is TGTGCCAGCAGTCCACAGGGGCTTAACGGAGGGTACGAGCAGTACTTC.

The rearrangement joins TRBV3-1 (or the pseudogene TRBV3-2) to TRBJ2-1; 12 positions agree with TRBD2. Trimming removed 4 bases from V and 9 bases from J; junction bases left unmatched: 4. The CDR3 loop spans 14 amino acids. The V gene's germline CDR1 is LGHDT and CDR2 YNNKEL (reference sequence). The CDR3 nucleotides are TGTGCCAGCAGCCCTAGCGGGGGGGCCGTTGAGCAGTTCTTC. Protein sequence: CASSPSGGAVEQFF.

J is TRBJ1-6 and V is TRBV7-8; D uncertain. Trimming pared 5 bases from V and 0 bases from J, leaving 20 bases between. This CDR3 comprises 19 residues. Per the germline V gene, CDR1 is SGHVS and CDR2 is FQNEAQ. The CDR3 is CASSARPGRPDSYNSPLHF. The CDR3 nucleotides are TGTGCCAGCAGCGCAAGGCCCGGACGGCCAGACTCCTATAATTCACCCCTCCACTTT.